A selection of T cell receptor beta chains follows, all from one sample in a study of CD8 T cells in ankylosing spondylitis. TCRdb reprocessed the 5' RACE reads via MiXCR and lists one record per CDR3 protein. The table includes 200,000 or so distinct CDR3 sequences, approximately 12% detected once. Sequenced sample: blood, either unsorted or a sorted T cell fraction (not recorded which). Receptor source: a female donor with ankylosing spondylitis or in good health (not recorded which). Both conserved end residues are part of each CDR3. Fields, in order: V gene, J gene, D gene, clone size, CDR3 DNA, CDR3 protein. D genes are given only for firm matches. Rows may omit the clone size; those that give it use once, few, many or a size class.

V gene: TRBV7-2; J gene: TRBJ2-2; D gene: TRBD2; clone size: -; CDR3 DNA: TGTGCCAGCAGCGTTCTAGCGGGATCCACCGGGGAGCTGTTTTTT; CDR3 protein: CASSVLAGSTGELFF
V gene: TRBV2; J gene: TRBJ1-5; D gene: -; clone size: many; CDR3 DNA: TGTGCCAGCATTTATGGCAGGGTCCCCAATCAGCCCCAGCATTTT; CDR3 protein: CASIYGRVPNQPQHF
V gene: TRBV6-2/TRBV6-3; J gene: TRBJ1-5; D gene: -; clone size: -; CDR3 DNA: TGTGCCAGCACAACGCGGGGTCGTAGCAATCAGCCCCAGCATTTT; CDR3 protein: CASTTRGRSNQPQHF
V gene: TRBV24-1; J gene: TRBJ1-2; D gene: -; clone size: -; CDR3 DNA: TGTGCCACCAGTGATTTGGCAGGATATGGCTACACCTTC; CDR3 protein: CATSDLAGYGYTF
V gene: TRBV4-1; J gene: TRBJ2-1; D gene: -; clone size: many; CDR3 DNA: TGCGCCAGCAGCCACGAACAGGAAACGTACAATGAGCAGTTCTTC; CDR3 protein: CASSHEQETYNEQFF
V gene: TRBV20-1; J gene: TRBJ2-7; D gene: TRBD2; clone size: many; CDR3 DNA: TGCAGTGCCAATAGCGGGAGGGCCCCCGAGCAGTACTTC; CDR3 protein: CSANSGRAPEQYF
V gene: TRBV7-9; J gene: TRBJ1-1; D gene: -; clone size: many; CDR3 DNA: TGTGCCAGCAGCCCCCGGGCCCGGGCTTACACTGAAGCTTTCTTT; CDR3 protein: CASSPRARAYTEAFF
V gene: TRBV6-1; J gene: TRBJ2-7; D gene: -; clone size: many; CDR3 DNA: TGTGCCAGCAGTGATATTGGTCGGGTTCGCGAGCAGTACTTC; CDR3 protein: CASSDIGRVREQYF
V gene: TRBV12-3/TRBV12-4; J gene: TRBJ2-3; D gene: -; clone size: -; CDR3 DNA: TGTGCCAGCAGTTTAGGGACTCACACAGATACGCAGTATTTT; CDR3 protein: CASSLGTHTDTQYF
V gene: TRBV7-2; J gene: TRBJ2-2; D gene: TRBD1; clone size: many; CDR3 DNA: TGTGCCAGCAGCTTTATCACAGGGGGCGCCACCGGGGAGCTGTTTTTT; CDR3 protein: CASSFITGGATGELFF
V gene: TRBV15; J gene: TRBJ2-1; D gene: -; clone size: -; CDR3 DNA: TGTGCCACCAGCACCGGGAGCTCCTACAATGAGCAGTTCTTC; CDR3 protein: CATSTGSSYNEQFF
V gene: TRBV5-5; J gene: TRBJ2-1; D gene: TRBD1; clone size: -; CDR3 DNA: TGTGCTTCTTGGCGGGGACAGGGGGCGAATGAGCAGTTCTTC; CDR3 protein: CASWRGQGANEQFF
V gene: TRBV11-2; J gene: TRBJ2-2; D gene: -; clone size: -; CDR3 DNA: TGTGCCAGCAGCTTATTTAACACCGGGGAGCTGTTTTTT; CDR3 protein: CASSLFNTGELFF
V gene: TRBV12-3/TRBV12-4; J gene: TRBJ1-2; D gene: -; clone size: few; CDR3 DNA: TGTGCCAGCAGTTCAACCTCTACAGGAAACTATGGCTACACCTTC; CDR3 protein: CASSSTSTGNYGYTF
V gene: TRBV19; J gene: TRBJ1-1; D gene: TRBD1; clone size: -; CDR3 DNA: TGTGCCAGTAGTCACAGGGGCTCCAACACTGAAGCTTTCTTT; CDR3 protein: CASSHRGSNTEAFF
V gene: TRBV12-3/TRBV12-4; J gene: TRBJ2-1; D gene: TRBD2; clone size: many; CDR3 DNA: TGTGCCAGCAGAGCTAGCGGGAGGGCCGGTGAGCAGTTCTTC; CDR3 protein: CASRASGRAGEQFF
V gene: TRBV6-1; J gene: TRBJ2-3; D gene: TRBD1; clone size: many; CDR3 DNA: TGTGCCAGCAGCCCTTACTGGAGACAGGGAAGGACAGATACGCAGTATTTT; CDR3 protein: CASSPYWRQGRTDTQYF
V gene: TRBV5-1; J gene: TRBJ2-2; D gene: -; clone size: few; CDR3 DNA: TGCGCCAGCAGCTTGGACCCTACCGGACAGAGGGGCGGGGAGCTGTTTTTT; CDR3 protein: CASSLDPTGQRGGELFF
V gene: TRBV12-3/TRBV12-4; J gene: TRBJ2-5; D gene: -; clone size: -; CDR3 DNA: TGTGCCAGCGGTCCGAATAACCCAGGGGAGACCCAGTACTTC; CDR3 protein: CASGPNNPGETQYF
V gene: TRBV24-1; J gene: TRBJ2-2; D gene: TRBD2; clone size: many; CDR3 DNA: TGTGCCACCCGGGCGGCTAGCGGAAACACCGGGGAGCTGTTTTTT; CDR3 protein: CATRAASGNTGELFF
V gene: TRBV20-1; J gene: TRBJ2-7; D gene: -; clone size: few; CDR3 DNA: TGCAGTGCTAGAGATCGCCCCTACTCCCGCTACTACGAGCAGTACTTC; CDR3 protein: CSARDRPYSRYYEQYF
V gene: TRBV20-1; J gene: TRBJ2-5; D gene: -; clone size: -; CDR3 DNA: TGCAGTGCAGGGGGAGAGACCCAGTACTTC; CDR3 protein: CSAGGETQYF
V gene: TRBV7-9; J gene: TRBJ1-1; D gene: -; clone size: many; CDR3 DNA: TGTGCCAGCAGCTTAGTGGCAGAGAACACTGAAGCTTTCTTT; CDR3 protein: CASSLVAENTEAFF
V gene: TRBV2; J gene: TRBJ2-1; D gene: -; clone size: -; CDR3 DNA: TGTGCCAGCAGCGCTCGTGTCTTGTACAATGAGCAGTTCTTC; CDR3 protein: CASSARVLYNEQFF
V gene: TRBV27; J gene: TRBJ2-5; D gene: -; clone size: many; CDR3 DNA: TGTGCCAGCAGTTTATTAGGGGTCCAAGAGACCCAGTACTTC; CDR3 protein: CASSLLGVQETQYF